The present T cell receptor (beta chain) was sequenced within a study of beta chain features in type 1 diabetes. Based on CD45RO/CCR7/CD25/CD127/CD95/CD27, CD4+ regulatory, stem cell-like memory, naive and central memory cells were sorted. Isolated RNA was reverse transcribed in full, so expressed TCRB transcripts were sequenced. Sequenced by immunoSEQ multiplex PCR; TCRdb stores in-frame clones only, minus some. The table shows 400,000 to 550,000 clones, with 10% to 12% occurring only once. The V gene lost 4 bases and the J gene lost 1 base, with 2 bases spanning the gap. The CDR3 is made up of 12 amino acids. CDR1 is ENHRY, CDR2 SYGVKD, per germline.

This receptor was taken from a woman aged 18-35 years in good health. The sample consisted of naive CD4+ T cells from blood. The chain uses TRBV10-3 and TRBJ1-3; no definite D call. CDR3 in amino acids: CAISASGNTIYF. CDR3 nucleotide sequence: TGTGCCATCAGTGCGTCTGGAAACACCATATATTTT.